The 21 T cell receptor beta chains given below trace back to one sample, sequenced in a study of OX40 agonist ivuxolimab in advanced cancers. The assay was immunoSEQ multiplex PCR, and TCRdb's table has in-frame clones only and misses some. The table includes fewer than 130,000 clones, approximately 89% detected once. This sample comprised CD4+ or CD8+ T cells sorted from blood, obtained in a trial of the OX40 agonist ivuxolimab. These receptors originate from an adult with an advanced solid tumor such as melanoma, head and neck, liver or kidney cancer.

The V gene is TRBV15, the J gene TRBJ2-1; 10 bases fit TRBD1. The CDR3 contains 17 residues. After removal of 0 bases from V and 7 bases from J, the junction contained 9 bases not matched to a gene. Looked up from germline, CDR1 is LNHNV and CDR2 is YYDKDF (reference sequence). The CDR3 sequence: CATSREQDRGNENEQFF. As DNA, the CDR3 is TGTGCCACCAGCAGAGAACAGGACAGGGGGAATGAGAATGAGCAGTTCTTC.

V gene TRBV7-9 combines with J gene TRBJ1-2; 11 bases agree with TRBD1. V lost 5 bases to trimming and J lost 5 bases; unmatched junction nucleotides: 7. CDR1 and CDR2 from the germline V gene are SEHNR and FQNEAQ (reference sequence). The CDR3 sequence is 15 residues long. CDR3 nucleotides: TGTGCCAGCAGCCCAGGACAGGGGGCGGCATATGGCTACACCTTC. Amino acid sequence: CASSPGQGAAYGYTF.

CDR3 nucleotides: TGTGCCAGCAGCTCTTACAGGGATAGAGTCTCACCCCTCCACTTT. The encoded protein is CASSSYRDRVSPLHF. The chain joins TRBV7-9 to TRBJ1-6, with D possibly matching TRBD1 (6 bases). CDR1 is SEHNR, CDR2 FQNEAQ, per germline (reference sequence). This CDR3 comprises 15 residues. Trimming removed 4 bases at V and 10 bases at J, with 17 bases between. The full variable domain, rest sourced from reference TRBV7-9 and TRBJ1-6, is DTGVSQNPRHKITKRGQNVTFRCDPISEHNRLYWYRQTLGQGPEFLTYFQNEAQLEKSRLLSDRFSAERPKGSFSTLEIQRTEQGDSAMYLCASSSYRDRVSPLHFGNGTRLTVT.

This chain joins TRBV28 and TRBJ1-1; a weak D match, TRBD1 (5 bases). The ends were cut back, 9 bases at V and 5 bases at J, with 13 bases in the middle. Germline values: CDR1 MDHEN, CDR2 SYDVKM. This CDR3 is built from 12 residues. DNA for the CDR3: TGTGCCAGTGGGGCGGGGCGGACTGAAGCTTTCTTT. Its protein is CASGAGRTEAFF.

The chain links TRBV28 to TRBJ1-2; D might be TRBD1 (6 bases). Germline assignment: CDR1 MDHEN and CDR2 SYDVKM. This CDR3 comprises 12 residues. Trimming removed 8 bases at V and 8 bases at J, with 15 bases between. This CDR3 reads CASGGGARGYTF. The CDR3 nucleotides read TGTGCCAGCGGGGGGGGCGCAAGGGGCTACACCTTC.

This clone was observed once. The rearrangement links TRBV5-4 to TRBJ2-5; perhaps TRBD1 as D (7 bases). Germline assignment: CDR1 SGHNT and CDR2 YYREEE (reference sequence). The CDR3 totals 15 residues. Trimming removed 0 bases at V and 4 bases at J, with 13 bases between. CDR3 DNA sequence: TGTGCCAGCAGCTTGGCAGGGGGAGGAGGAGAGACCCAGTACTTC. The encoded protein is CASSLAGGGGETQYF.

The J gene is TRBJ1-2, the V gene TRBV18; 9 positions match TRBD1. Per germline, CDR1 KGHSH and CDR2 LQKENI. V gave up 2 bases and J gave up 6 bases; unmatched junction bases: 7. The CDR3 is made up of 15 amino acids. The CDR3 reads CASSPNRGLGNGYTF. Written as DNA, the CDR3 is TGTGCCAGCTCACCAAACAGGGGGCTGGGGAATGGCTACACCTTC.

The rearrangement uses TRBV4-2 and TRBJ2-3; D gene ambiguous. Trimming stripped 1 base from V and 1 base from J, with 18 bases between. This CDR3 comprises 18 residues. Germline values: CDR1 LGHNA, CDR2 YNFKEQ. CDR3 sequence reads: CASSQGPSKEWGTDTQYF. In DNA form, the CDR3 reads TGTGCCAGCAGCCAAGGCCCGTCCAAGGAATGGGGCACAGATACGCAGTATTTT.

The chain joins TRBV5-1 to TRBJ2-7; no definite D call. Germline V gene data show CDR1 as SGHRS and CDR2 as YFSETQ. Trimming pared 0 bases from V and 2 bases from J, leaving 6 bases between. CDR3 length: 13 residues. CDR3 nucleotide sequence: TGCGCCAGCAGCTTGGTGGGGACCTACGAGCAGTACTTC. This translates into CASSLVGTYEQYF.

The chain uses TRBV2 and TRBJ1-2, with no clear D. Trimming stripped 4 bases from V and 0 bases from J, with 9 bases between. The CDR3 is 14 amino acids. Germline V lookup: CDR1 SNHLY, CDR2 FYNNEI. In nucleotides, the CDR3 is TGTGCCAGCAGTGGGGCCCCTACTAACTATGGCTACACCTTC. Translating gives CASSGAPTNYGYTF.

The chain uses TRBV30 and TRBJ2-7, with D uncertain. The CDR3 is made up of 12 amino acids. V dropped 5 bases and J dropped 2 bases, with 10 bases sitting between them. CDR1 is GTSNPN and CDR2 is SVGIG in the germline V gene (reference sequence). In DNA, the CDR3 is TGTGCCTGGGGTAGACACACCTACGAGCAGTACTTC. Its translation: CAWGRHTYEQYF.

The rearrangement uses TRBV4-1 and TRBJ2-1; 9 bases agree with TRBD2. This CDR3 comprises 16 residues. Germline V gives CDR1 MGHRA, CDR2 YSYEKL. The V and J ends lost 3 bases and 8 bases, in that order; junction bases with no gene match: 11. Here the CDR3 reads CASSQRLAAPRDEQFF. CDR3 DNA sequence: TGCGCCAGCAGCCAGAGACTAGCGGCCCCCCGCGATGAGCAGTTCTTC.

The chain has TRBV4-3 and TRBJ1-2; TRBD1 is a possible D gene (6 bases). The germline V gene encodes CDR1 LGHNA and CDR2 YSLEER. There are 14 residues in the CDR3. Trimming removed 0 bases from V and 10 bases from J, with 15 bases in between. The CDR3 loop reads CASSQDSTGRVYTF. CDR3 DNA sequence: TGCGCCAGCAGCCAAGATTCCACAGGGCGGGTCTACACCTTC.

The chain couples TRBV5-4 to TRBJ2-5; D uncertain. Germline CDR1 reads SGHNT; CDR2 reads YYREEE (reference sequence). The CDR3 contains 16 residues. The V and J ends lost 1 base and 2 bases respectively, with 15 bases between them. For the CDR3, the DNA is TGTGCCAGCAGCTTGTACGCGAAGGGCGGACAAGAGACCCAGTACTTC. The encoded protein is CASSLYAKGGQETQYF.

V usage is TRBV19 and J usage is TRBJ2-5; 9 bases match TRBD2. The CDR3 contains 15 residues. The ends lost 5 bases at V and 7 bases at J; junction bases unmatched: 11. Germline V gene sequence: CDR1 LNHDA, CDR2 SQIVND (reference sequence). The CDR3 loop reads CASSPGTSRTGTQYF. As DNA, the CDR3 is TGTGCCAGTAGTCCTGGGACTAGCAGGACGGGGACCCAGTACTTC.

J is TRBJ1-2 and V is TRBV19, with D possibly matching TRBD1 (5 bases). The V gene lost 6 bases and the J gene lost 3 bases, with 8 bases spanning the gap. Germline CDR1 LNHDA, CDR2 SQIVND (reference sequence). There are 12 residues in the CDR3. Written as DNA, the CDR3 is TGTGCCAGTAGAGTACAGGACTATGGCTACACCTTC. This sequence encodes CASRVQDYGYTF. The full variable domain, rest sourced from reference TRBV19 and TRBJ1-2, is DGGITQSPKYLFRKEGQNVTLSCEQNLNHDAMYWYRQDPGQGLRLIYYSQIVNDFQKGDIAEGYSVSREKKESFPLTVTSAQKNPTAFYLCASRVQDYGYTFGSGTRLTVV.

The chain is built from TRBV25-1 and TRBJ2-7; D ambiguous. The ends were cut back, 2 bases at V and 3 bases at J, with 14 bases in the middle. The CDR3 totals 15 residues. Germline V lookup: CDR1 MGHDK, CDR2 SYGVNS. This CDR3 is CASSEAGARVYEQYF. CDR3 in DNA: TGTGCCAGCAGTGAAGCCGGCGCACGTGTCTACGAGCAGTACTTC.

The rearrangement uses TRBV6-1 and TRBJ1-1; the D gene is possibly TRBD1 (5 bases). CDR1 and CDR2 from the germline V gene are MNHNS and SASEGT. The CDR3 totals 13 residues. With 4 bases removed from V and 1 base from J, the gap between germline ends came to 7 bases. The CDR3 DNA reads TGTGCCAGCAGTGGAAGGGGGAACACTGAAGCTTTCTTT. Translated: CASSGRGNTEAFF.

The chain uses TRBV21-1 and TRBJ2-1; no check of the table's D call, TRBD2, against the DNA was made. TRBV21-1 is termed a pseudogene. This CDR3 contains 16 residues. CDR3 protein: CASNPQRGAPYNEQFF. CDR3 bases: TGTGCCAGCAACCCGCAGCGGGGGGCACCATACAATGAGCAGTTCTTC.

The V gene is TRBV19, the J gene TRBJ1-5, with 7 bases lining up with TRBD1. The CDR3 has 15 amino acids. V lost 2 bases, J lost 7 bases, and 8 bases stayed unmatched. Germline CDR1 and CDR2: LNHDA and SQIVND (reference sequence). CDR3 protein: CASSIQQGPGQPQHF. The DNA of the CDR3 is TGTGCCAGTAGTATACAACAGGGGCCGGGACAGCCCCAGCATTTT.

Notes on this clone: Other nucleotide sequences from this sample produce the same CDR3. This rearrangement joins TRBV7-2 to TRBJ2-7, with TRBD2 identical over 8 bases. Per germline, CDR1 SGHTA and CDR2 FQGNSA. V lost 1 base to trimming and J lost 2 bases; unmatched junction nucleotides: 1. This CDR3 contains 14 residues. The CDR3 DNA reads as TGTGCCAGCAGCTTAGAGCGGGGGCCCTACGAGCAGTACTTC. Translated, it gives CASSLERGPYEQYF.